The 2 T cell receptor beta chains given below trace back to one sample, sequenced in a study of blood T cells in healthy people across ages (dated by TCRdb to the mid-2010s). The library was built by means of 5' RACE. TCRdb records Illumina HiSeq 2500 as the sequencer. The second PCR ran for roughly 7 to 12 cycles and used a J-beta primer mix along with a sample-barcoded 5' primer. TCRdb itself trimmed the public reads at Q25 with fastp, ran MiXCR and retained productive beta chains. Entries that share a CDR3 protein sequence are merged under the most common genes and DNA. A total of some 930,000 distinct CDR3 sequences appear in this sample, 25% to 35% of them only once. The ten largest clones capture about 10% of the sample. These same records also appear under a second study, on T cells of mothers and their children.

What was sequenced was blood. The receptor source for this set is a middle-aged woman in good health.

V and J are TRBV7-9 and TRBJ1-1, with a weak D call TRBD1 (5 bases). The germline gives CDR1 SEHNR, CDR2 FQNEAQ (reference sequence). The V and J ends lost 3 bases and 1 base respectively, with 18 bases between them. There are 17 residues in the CDR3. The chain's CDR3 is CASSFRLPVQGNTEAFF. The CDR3 nucleotides read TGTGCCAGCAGCTTTCGCTTGCCCGTCCAGGGGAACACTGAAGCTTTCTTT.

The chain combines TRBV20-1 with TRBJ1-5; no firm D call. The ends were cut back, 6 bases at V and 1 base at J, with 10 bases in the middle. CDR1 is DFQATT and CDR2 is SNEGSKA in the germline V gene (reference sequence). The CDR3 consists of 13 residues. In DNA form, the CDR3 reads TGCAGTGCAGTCCCCAGGAGCAATCAGCCCCAGCATTTT. The encoded protein is CSAVPRSNQPQHF.